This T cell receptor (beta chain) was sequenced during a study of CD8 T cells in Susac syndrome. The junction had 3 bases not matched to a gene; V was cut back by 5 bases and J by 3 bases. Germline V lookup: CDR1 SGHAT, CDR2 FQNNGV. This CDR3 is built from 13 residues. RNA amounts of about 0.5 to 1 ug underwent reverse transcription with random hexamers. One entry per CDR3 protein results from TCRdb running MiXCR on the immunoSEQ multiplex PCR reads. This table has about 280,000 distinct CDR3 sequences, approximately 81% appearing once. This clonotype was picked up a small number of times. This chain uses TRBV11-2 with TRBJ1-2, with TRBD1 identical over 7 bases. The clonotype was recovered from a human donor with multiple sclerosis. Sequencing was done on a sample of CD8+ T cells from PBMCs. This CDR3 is CASSQGTDYGYTF. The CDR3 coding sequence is TGTGCCAGCAGCCAAGGGACAGACTATGGCTACACCTTC.